This record looks at one T cell receptor (beta chain) sequence and its context. This receptor's antigen is unknown. Per-base quality was not reported, and no clone a single base away is much larger than it. The sequenced samples came from patients who had active juvenile idiopathic arthritis. Sorting was carried out immediately after cells were thawed, and dead cells were excluded with Live/Dead Fixable Near-IR Stain. The data were obtained in a study of circulating and synovial CD4+ cells in juvenile arthritis (dated by TCRdb to 2014 to 2015). Regarding the study in general: TCRbeta CDR3 repertoires of circulating HLA-DR+ CD4 T cells, bulk blood CD4 T cells and synovial CD4 T cells were compared within each patient. The goal of repertoire sequencing was to confirm that a circulating synovial-like CD4 T cell subset was enriched in synovial clonotypes.

Overall study results and their limits: Circulating pathogenic-like lymphocytes clustered with synovial T cells and shared a substantially higher fraction of CDR3 sequences with synovium than bulk blood. Because T cell genome counts differed by at least an order of magnitude between CPL and bulk blood CD4 samples, sample-size effects were addressed. Traditional Vbeta family usage analysis did not detect the difference between circulating pathogenic-like lymphocytes and bulk blood T cells. Because overlap with synovium was found to increase with sequencing depth, the full repertoire overlap was likely underestimated by the measured shared-clonotype fractions. Lower diversity was observed in synovial and circulating pathogenic-like lymphocyte repertoires than in bulk blood CD4 repertoires, and some CPL samples were found to be as oligoclonal as synovium.

The library was obtained by the immunoSEQ multiplex PCR assay. TCRbeta CDR3 sequencing was performed as a commercial service by an external provider. The original pipeline was this. Productive nucleotide sequences and amino acid sequences obtained through in silico translation were used in the analyses. Diversity was quantified by Renyi entropy over a range of alpha values, with sample size equalised by taking the median of 200 repeated subsamples. For clustering, the distance between each pair of repertoires was computed as one minus the Chao-modified Jaccard index, which corrected for under-sampling. Frequency-weighted overlap with synovial clonotypes was computed over 200 sample sizes, 200 draws without replacement each, and reported at the smaller sample's size. TCRdb retrieved this table from immuneACCESS and kept in-frame rearrangements only. Not all clones are present; in checked studies, unresolved V genes account for under half, and no reason is known for the remainder. From that table come the V and J calls and clone size; the DNA was used to work out D and trimming. This sample has 30,000 to 40,000 clones in its table, and 95% of those were observed once. The ten largest make up less than 0.2% of the sample.

The CDR3 holds 17 amino acids from the cysteine to the phenylalanine. The sequence is cut down to CDR3 DNA, 51 bases in frame from base 1. According to the germline V gene (reference sequence), CDR1 reads SGHNT and CDR2 reads YYREEE. V lost 4 bases and J lost 4 bases, and the count of bases not matched to a germline gene is 6. The specimen sequenced was CD4+ T cells from blood. The rearrangement joined TRBV5-4 to TRBJ2-1; TRBD2 aligns with 15 central bases. This receptor was taken from a human donor with juvenile idiopathic arthritis. This receptor has the CDR3 CASSLDGLAGGYNEQFF. In nucleotides, the sequence is TGTGCCAGCAGCCTAGACGGACTAGCGGGAGGGTACAATGAGCAGTTCTTC.